The entry below gives a single T cell receptor (beta chain) sequence along with its context. Its antigen is currently unknown. With V trimmed by 1 base and J by 5 bases, 5 bases remained unmatched. The CDR3 sequence is 14 residues long. Germline CDR1 is MGHRA and CDR2 is YSYEKL. TCRdb re-called the reads with MiXCR, one entry per CDR3 protein. Among some 940,000 distinct CDR3 sequences listed, around 32% were seen once. The data stem from a study of T cell repertoires in cytomegalovirus infection. The rearrangement joins TRBV4-1 to TRBJ2-7; the match to TRBD2 covers 7 bases. This TCR was recovered from a human donor in good health (CMV status not recorded). Some clones in this sample may be carry-over from other donors' samples. The sample in question was cultured CD8+ T cells from PBMCs, obtained from culture after CMV antigen stimulation. The CDR3 sequence is CASSQGEGTNEQYF. The CDR3 DNA is TGCGCCAGCAGCCAAGGGGAGGGGACCAACGAGCAGTACTTC.